This record concerns one TCR beta chain sequence. Its antigen is not known. This entry is derived from a study of T cell repertoires in cytomegalovirus infection. In the study overall: Public TCR beta signatures marked donors with CMV infection and the matching HLA.

The germline V gene has CDR1 SEHNR and CDR2 FQNEAQ (reference sequence). There are 17 residues in the CDR3. Trimming took 4 bases from V and 7 from J; bases not matched to a gene: 9. A single record per CDR3 protein comes from TCRdb applying MiXCR to the reads. The data contain about 50,000 distinct CDR3 sequences, around 20% of them singletons. The material sequenced was CD8+ T cells from cultured PBMCs, taken from culture after CMV antigen stimulation. This clonotype was sampled from a human donor in good health (CMV status not recorded). Some clones in this sample may be carry-over from other donors' samples. The chain has TRBV7-9 and TRBJ2-2; 13 positions agree with TRBD2. CDR3 nucleotides: TGTGCCAGCAGCTACCGGACTAGCGGGGGACTGGGCGGGGAGCTGTTTTTT. Encoded protein: CASSYRTSGGLGGELFF. The entire variable domain, with the rest obtained from reference TRBV7-9 and TRBJ2-2, is as follows: DTGVSQNPRHKITKRGQNVTFRCDPISEHNRLYWYRQTLGQGPEFLTYFQNEAQLEKSRLLSDRFSAERPKGSFSTLEIQRTEQGDSAMYLCASSYRTSGGLGGELFFGEGSRLTVL.